This T cell receptor (beta chain) was sequenced in a study of blood T cell repertoires in COVID-19. Study at large: Whether acute or convalescent, the COVID-19 samples came from the United States, Italy and Spain. T cells, B-cell-depleted T cells, or PBMCs provided the cDNA or gDNA that served as material.

Looked up from germline, CDR1 is SQVTM and CDR2 is ANQGSEA. This CDR3 comprises 13 residues. V lost 4 bases and J 8 bases, leaving 15 bases between the germline ends. Assay: immunoSEQ multiplex PCR; the TCRdb copy retains only in-frame clones and omits some. The repertoire holds some 310,000 clones, with just under 90% as singletons. Participants had their cohort set by participant-reported clinical history. The sequenced material came from PBMCs or T cells enriched from blood (not recorded which). V is TRBV29-1 and J is TRBJ2-1; D is ambiguous. This clonotype was sampled from a young woman who had recovered from COVID-19. CDR3 amino acids: CSVAPRLIHEQFF. In DNA, the CDR3 is TGCAGCGTTGCCCCCCGGTTGATCCATGAGCAGTTCTTC.